One and the same sample provided the 10 T cell receptor beta chains below, sequenced in a study of T cells in Graves' hyperthyroidism and ophthalmopathy. TCR beta CDR3 regions were amplified from RNA. HTBI primers were the set used in a first-round RT-PCR of the TCR CDR3. TCRdb called the multiplex PCR reads again in MiXCR, with one record for every CDR3 protein. The repertoire holds 250,000 to 300,000 distinct CDR3 sequences, with more than 10% as singletons. Sequenced material: blood. These receptors were collected from a woman in her 30s with Graves' hyperthyroidism that later progressed to Graves' ophthalmopathy.

This chain connects TRBV19 to TRBJ2-2, with 9 nucleotides matching TRBD1. Germline V lookup: CDR1 LNHDA, CDR2 SQIVND (reference sequence). CDR3 length: 15 residues. The trim removed 8 bases at V and 1 base at J, leaving 5 bases unmatched. The CDR3 loop is CASLPGQGNTGELFF. CDR3 nucleotide sequence: TGTGCCAGTCTGCCGGGACAGGGGAACACCGGGGAGCTGTTTTTT.

This clonotype has at least ten counts. The chain uses TRBV20-1 and TRBJ2-7; no reliable D call. This CDR3 comprises 14 residues. The germline gives CDR1 DFQATT, CDR2 SNEGSKA (reference sequence). Between the trimmed V and J ends, which lost 2 bases and 2 bases, there was a span of 13 bases. The CDR3 loop reads CSARSPDTTYEQYF. CDR3 nucleotide sequence: TGCAGTGCTAGATCCCCCGACACGACCTACGAGCAGTACTTC.

Of note for this clonotype: Sequence at one end of the junction differs from germline and may be a read error. This chain connects TRBV7-9 to TRBJ2-1; TRBD1 matches 9 bases. Germline values: CDR1 SEHNR, CDR2 FQNEAQ (reference sequence). The CDR3 has 15 amino acids. The CDR3 loop is CAGSQNRGPYNEQFF. In nucleotides, the CDR3 is TGCGCCGGCAGCCAGAACAGGGGGCCTTACAATGAGCAGTTCTTC.

This clonotype was seen at least ten times. A read error may account for a junction end that differs from germline. V usage is TRBV6-1 and J usage is TRBJ1-5, with 8 bases identical to TRBD1. Per germline, CDR1 MNHNS and CDR2 SASEGT. The CDR3 is 14 amino acids. CDR3 sequence: CASSEAGGHQPQHF. DNA of the CDR3: TGTGCCAGCAGCGAAGCAGGGGGCCATCAGCCCCAGCATTTT.

This clonotype was seen repeatedly, ten times or more. V usage is TRBV24-1 and J usage is TRBJ2-7; 7 bases align to TRBD2. CDR1 KGHDR and CDR2 SFDVKD come from the germline V gene. V gave up 7 bases and J gave up 3 bases; unmatched junction bases: 5. CDR3 length: 13 residues. This chain's CDR3 is CATSGTTYYEQYF. CDR3 sequence (DNA): TGTGCCACCAGCGGGACTACGTACTACGAGCAGTACTTC.

This clonotype was picked up many times. This chain uses TRBV27 with TRBJ2-7; TRBD2 might be the D (6 bases). Germline CDR1 is MNHEY and CDR2 is SMNVEV (reference sequence). This CDR3 comprises 12 residues. V was trimmed by 6 bases and J by 7 bases, leaving 13 bases between them. This chain's CDR3 is CASSPIGGEQYF. Written as DNA, the CDR3 is TGTGCCAGCAGCCCGATCGGGGGTGAGCAGTACTTC.

This clonotype was found a few times. The chain is built from TRBV24-1 and TRBJ2-1, with D hard to call. Trimming removed 6 bases at V and 6 bases at J, with 14 bases between. The CDR3 has 14 amino acids. Germline CDR1 and CDR2: KGHDR and SFDVKD. CDR3 in DNA: TGTGCCACCAGTTCTTCCCCCGGTGCCAATGAGCAGTTCTTC. Translation: CATSSSPGANEQFF.

The table lists this clonotype with many counts. The chain is built from TRBV6-1 and TRBJ1-2; 7 bases are a match to TRBD1. This CDR3 is 13 amino acids long. CDR1 and CDR2 (germline): MNHNS, SASEGT. V shed 6 bases and J 7 bases; nucleotides not matched to a gene: 8. CDR3 amino acids: CASREGQRTGYTF. DNA of the CDR3: TGTGCCAGCAGAGAGGGACAGCGGACTGGCTACACCTTC.

This clonotype has a count of ten or more. The rearrangement uses TRBV5-1 and TRBJ1-4; 7 bases fit TRBD1. CDR1 is SGHRS, CDR2 YFSETQ, per germline. The CDR3 is made up of 15 amino acids. With V trimmed by 4 bases and J by 2 bases, 5 bases remained unmatched. The CDR3 region is CASSDTGETNEKLFF. In DNA, the CDR3 is TGCGCCAGCAGCGATACAGGGGAGACTAATGAAAAACTGTTTTTT.

The sample holds a few counts of this clonotype. V gene TRBV19 combines with J gene TRBJ2-1; TRBD2 aligns across 7 bases. This CDR3 is built from 15 residues. Germline CDR1 and CDR2: LNHDA and SQIVND (reference sequence). J lost 9 bases, V lost 1 base, and 9 bases had no gene match. CDR3 coding DNA: TGTGCCAGTAGTATAGGTGGGAGGGCCTCAGGTGAGCAGTTCTTC. This gives the protein CASSIGGRASGEQFF.